One and the same sample provided the 13 T cell receptor beta chains below, sequenced in a study of OX40 agonist ivuxolimab in advanced cancers. Here immunoSEQ multiplex PCR was the method, and the copy in TCRdb shows in-frame clones only, minus some. The sample consists of about 87,000 clones, about 86% of them appearing once. Sequenced material: CD4+ or CD8+ T cells sorted from blood, taken in a trial of the OX40 agonist ivuxolimab. Source of these receptors: an adult with an advanced solid tumor such as melanoma, head and neck, liver or kidney cancer.

The chain is built from TRBV7-9 and TRBJ2-2; D is ambiguous. CDR1 and CDR2 (germline): SEHNR, FQNEAQ (reference sequence). The CDR3 length is 13 residues. The V end lost 8 bases, the J end lost 4 bases, and 11 bases lay between the germline ends. The CDR3 DNA follows: TGTGCCAGCGCGCCTGGTGGCACCGGGGAGCTGTTTTTT. Translation gives CASAPGGTGELFF.

The genes are TRBV7-3 and TRBJ2-5, with a weak D call TRBD1 (5 bases). The germline V gene has CDR1 SGHTA and CDR2 FQGTGA. Trimming removed 6 bases at V and 5 bases at J, with 13 bases between. The CDR3 extends over 13 amino acids. DNA for the CDR3: TGTGCCAGCAGTCCAGGGTCTGGCGAGACCCAGTACTTC. Protein product: CASSPGSGETQYF.

This clone showed up just once. This rearrangement joins TRBV27 to TRBJ2-2; perhaps TRBD1 as D (7 bases). In germline, CDR1 is MNHEY, CDR2 SMNVEV (reference sequence). The germline V and J ends were trimmed by 1 base and 5 bases, with 11 bases remaining between them. This CDR3 has 15 residues. CDR3 bases: TGTGCCAGCAGTTTATTGACAGGGAGGACCGGGGAGCTGTTTTTT. Encoded protein: CASSLLTGRTGELFF.

This chain uses TRBV5-1 with TRBJ2-2; 8 bases map to TRBD1. The CDR3 is 16 residues long. V was clipped by 4 bases and J by 3 bases; unmatched bases: 8. Germline V gives CDR1 SGHRS, CDR2 YFSETQ. The CDR3 loop is CASSPMTGADTGELFF. The CDR3 region has the DNA TGCGCCAGCAGCCCAATGACAGGGGCGGACACCGGGGAGCTGTTTTTT.

This clone was found once. The chain is built from TRBV7-2 and TRBJ1-1; D gene unclear. Germline V CDR1 and CDR2: SGHTA, FQGNSA. Trimming shortened V by 2 bases and J by 0 bases, and 4 bases separated the two germline ends. This CDR3 has 13 amino acids. CDR3 loop: CASSLTVNTEAFF. The DNA of the CDR3 is TGTGCCAGCAGCTTAACAGTGAACACTGAAGCTTTCTTT.

This clone has only one observation. The V and J genes are TRBV19 and TRBJ1-5; D gene ambiguous. CDR1 and CDR2 (germline): LNHDA, SQIVND (reference sequence). Between the trimmed V and J ends, which lost 3 bases and 6 bases, there was a span of 27 bases. The CDR3 is 19 amino acids. Written as DNA, the CDR3 is TGTGCCAGTAGTATTCGTATCCCAACACCGGGATGGTCGGCTCAGCCCCAGCATTTT. This translates into CASSIRIPTPGWSAQPQHF.

The V gene is TRBV18, the J gene TRBJ1-4; 7 nucleotides line up with TRBD1. CDR1 is KGHSH, CDR2 LQKENI, per germline. With 5 bases clipped from V and 12 bases from J, the junction kept 6 bases outside the gene matches. This CDR3 spans 12 amino acids. DNA of the CDR3: TGTGCCAGCTCATCCGACAGGGTAGAACTGTTTTTT. This sequence encodes CASSSDRVELFF.

The V gene is TRBV9, the J gene TRBJ2-7; 10 nucleotides line up with TRBD2. The CDR3 spans 14 residues. Germline V gives CDR1 SGDLS, CDR2 YYNGEE. Unmatched junction bases numbered 3, after V lost 2 bases and J lost 4 bases. The CDR3 DNA is TGTGCCAGCAGCGTGGCTAGCGGGAGTTACGAGCAGTACTTC. Its translation: CASSVASGSYEQYF.

The rearrangement uses TRBV5-1 and TRBJ1-1; 7 nucleotides match TRBD1. The CDR3 runs to 14 residues. The germline V gene encodes CDR1 SGHRS and CDR2 YFSETQ. The ends lost 4 bases at V and 5 bases at J; junction bases unmatched: 8. CDR3 in amino acids: CASSPTTGNTEAFF. The CDR3 nucleotides are TGCGCCAGCAGCCCAACGACAGGGAATACTGAAGCTTTCTTT.

This chain links TRBV11-2 with TRBJ2-5, with no clear D. V lost 0 bases, J lost 1 base, and 6 bases lay in between. The germline V gene encodes CDR1 SGHAT and CDR2 FQNNGV. The CDR3 loop spans 14 amino acids. The CDR3 is CASSLDRVQETQYF. The CDR3 DNA follows: TGTGCCAGCAGCTTAGATAGGGTCCAAGAGACCCAGTACTTC.

This chain links TRBV29-1 with TRBJ1-2; D call uncertain. The CDR3 length is 13 residues. Trimming shortened V by 4 bases and J by 8 bases, and 17 bases separated the two germline ends. Germline V gives CDR1 SQVTM, CDR2 ANQGSEA. CDR3 amino acids: CSVAPSEGAGYTF. Written as DNA, the CDR3 is TGCAGCGTTGCCCCCTCAGAGGGAGCAGGCTACACCTTC. Full variable domain (remainder filled in from reference TRBV29-1 and TRBJ1-2): SAVISQKPSRDICQRGTSLTIQCQVDSQVTMMFWYRQQPGQSLTLIATANQGSEATYESGFVIDKFPISRPNLTFSTLTVSNMSPEDSSIYLCSVAPSEGAGYTFGSGTRLTVV.

The chain couples TRBV25-1 to TRBJ2-3, with D hard to call. The ends were cut back, 4 bases at V and 0 bases at J, with 11 bases in the middle. Per germline, CDR1 MGHDK and CDR2 SYGVNS. CDR3 length equals 15 residues. The CDR3 loop is CASSAGFESTDTQYF. CDR3 nucleotide sequence: TGTGCCAGCAGTGCCGGGTTTGAAAGCACAGATACGCAGTATTTT.

The J gene is TRBJ2-3, the V gene TRBV27; 7 bases are a match to TRBD2. Germline loops: CDR1 MNHEY, CDR2 SMNVEV (reference sequence). After removal of 1 base from V and 5 bases from J, the junction contained 18 bases not matched to a gene. The CDR3 consists of 19 residues. CDR3 in DNA: TGTGCCAGCAGTTTATTTGGGGGGGTGGGTAGGATGGTAGGAGATACGCAGTATTTT. It translates to CASSLFGGVGRMVGDTQYF.